The 7 T cell receptor beta chains reported below all come from one sample, sequenced in a study of early T cells in non-severe SARS-CoV-2 infection. TCRdb processed the 5' RACE reads anew with MiXCR; each CDR3 protein has one entry. The table records roughly 33,000 distinct CDR3 sequences, approximately 5% of them present only once. Sequenced input: whole blood. Source of these receptors: an adult who was a healthcare worker with PCR-confirmed SARS-CoV-2 infection or an uninfected control (not recorded which).

This clonotype was seen ten or more times. The DNA for the CDR3 is TGTGCCGGCTTGGGACAGGATAATCAGCCCCAGCATTTT. Its protein is CAGLGQDNQPQHF. The V gene is TRBV28, the J gene TRBJ1-5, with TRBD1 identical over 8 bases. V gave up 11 bases and J gave up 4 bases; unmatched junction bases: 7. Germline CDR1 and CDR2: MDHEN and SYDVKM. CDR3 size: 13 residues.

This clonotype has a count of ten or more. This rearrangement joins TRBV12-3 or TRBV12-4 to TRBJ1-1; D perhaps matches TRBD1 (5 bases). Trimming took 3 bases from V and 8 from J, leaving 10 bases between them. The CDR3 consists of 12 residues. For the CDR3, the DNA is TGTGCCAGCAGTTTTTATCCAGGGGAAGCTTTCTTT. It yields the protein CASSFYPGEAFF.

This clonotype has just a few counts. The CDR3 sequence is CASSPARDRVGNTIYF. CDR3 nucleotide sequence: TGTGCCAGCTCACCCGCGAGGGACAGGGTCGGAAACACCATATATTTT. This chain links TRBV18 with TRBJ1-3, with 9 bases identical to TRBD1. Per the germline V gene, CDR1 is KGHSH and CDR2 is LQKENI. The CDR3 loop spans 16 amino acids. V trimming: 3 bases; J trimming: 4 bases; junction bases outside the gene matches: 7.

This clonotype was seen repeatedly, ten times or more. CDR3 sequence reads: CASSSGLAGLAKNIQYF. The CDR3 DNA reads TGTGCCAGCAGCTCCGGACTAGCGGGACTAGCCAAAAACATTCAGTACTTC. The chain has TRBV11-2 and TRBJ2-4; 12 bases line up with TRBD2. Germline CDR1 reads SGHAT; CDR2 reads FQNNGV. V lost 4 bases, J lost 0 bases, and 4 bases stayed unmatched. The CDR3 extends over 17 amino acids.

This clonotype was picked up many times. The chain joins TRBV11-2 to TRBJ2-7; tentative D call: TRBD2 (6 bases). CDR3 length equals 13 residues. V lost 1 base and J lost 7, with 11 bases in between. Germline CDR1 is SGHAT and CDR2 is FQNNGV. The CDR3 sequence is CASSLVSGREQYF. The CDR3 DNA reads TGTGCCAGCAGCTTAGTTAGCGGAAGAGAGCAGTACTTC.

This clonotype was found many times. The chain carries TRBV15 and TRBJ1-5; D is unresolved. In germline, CDR1 is LNHNV, CDR2 YYDKDF (reference sequence). The CDR3 covers 13 residues. V was shortened by 3 bases and J by 5 bases, with 8 bases between the two germline ends. DNA of the CDR3: TGTGCCACCAGCAGGAACAAGGATCAGCCCCAGCATTTT. This codes for CATSRNKDQPQHF.

This clonotype was detected many times. V usage is TRBV2 and J usage is TRBJ1-2; D uncertain. The CDR3 has 12 residues. The V end was cut by 1 base, the J end by 4 bases, with 4 bases between. Germline V CDR1 and CDR2: SNHLY, FYNNEI. The CDR3, as DNA: TGTGCCAGCAGTGAAGAATCCTATGGCTACACCTTC. It translates to CASSEESYGYTF.